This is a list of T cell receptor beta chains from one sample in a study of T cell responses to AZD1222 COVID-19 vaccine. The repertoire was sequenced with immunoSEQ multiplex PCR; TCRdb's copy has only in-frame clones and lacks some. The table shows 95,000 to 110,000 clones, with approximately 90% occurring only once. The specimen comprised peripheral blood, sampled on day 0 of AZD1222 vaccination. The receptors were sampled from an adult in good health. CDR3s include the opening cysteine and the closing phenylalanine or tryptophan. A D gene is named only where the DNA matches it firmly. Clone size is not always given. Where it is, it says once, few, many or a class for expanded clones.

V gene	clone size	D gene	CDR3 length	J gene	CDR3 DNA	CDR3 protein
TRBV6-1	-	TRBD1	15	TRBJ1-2	TGTGCCAGCAGTGAAGTGGGACAGGGCGGTAGGGGCTACACCTTC	CASSEVGQGGRGYTF
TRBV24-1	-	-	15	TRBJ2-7	TGTGCCACCAGTGATTTCAAGGGGACCCACAGCGAGCAGTACTTC	CATSDFKGTHSEQYF
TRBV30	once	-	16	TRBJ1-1	TGTGCCTGGAGTACAGGGCTTCTCCCCGGGGGCACTGAAGCTTTCTTT	CAWSTGLLPGGTEAFF
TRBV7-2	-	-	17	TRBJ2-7	TGTGCCAGCAGCTCGTTGATCGCCGGGGTCAGTGGCTACGAGCAGTACTTC	CASSSLIAGVSGYEQYF
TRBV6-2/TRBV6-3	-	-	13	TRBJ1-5	TGTGCCAGCAGTTGGACATCCACTCAGCCCCAGCATTTT	CASSWTSTQPQHF
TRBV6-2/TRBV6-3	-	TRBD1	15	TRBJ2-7	TGTGCCAGCAGCCTACTGGGGGACAGTTTCTACGAGCAGTACTTC	CASSLLGDSFYEQYF
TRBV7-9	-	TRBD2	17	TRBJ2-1	TGTGCCAGCAGTTCCGGGACTAGCGGTGCGAACTACAATGAGCAGTTCTTC	CASSSGTSGANYNEQFF
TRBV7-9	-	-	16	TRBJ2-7	TGTGCCAGCAGCAACGCCCTAATGGACGGAGACTACGAGCAGTACTTC	CASSNALMDGDYEQYF
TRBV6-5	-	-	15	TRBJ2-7	TGTGCCAGCAGGATCCAGGGGGGGAGCTCCTACGAGCAGTACTTC	CASRIQGGSSYEQYF
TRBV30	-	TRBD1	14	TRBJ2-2	TGTGCCGCCGACAGGGGGAAAAACACCGGGGAGCTGTTTTTT	CAADRGKNTGELFF
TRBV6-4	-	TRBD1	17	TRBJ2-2	TGTGCCAGCAGAGAATCCGGGACAGGGAGGATGGCCGGGGAGCTGTTTTTT	CASRESGTGRMAGELFF
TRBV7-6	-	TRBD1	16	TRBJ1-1	TGTGCCAGCAGCCCCCGACCGGGACAGCTGAACACTGAAGCTTTCTTT	CASSPRPGQLNTEAFF
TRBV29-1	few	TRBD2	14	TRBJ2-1	TGCAGCGCCGCGGGGGTAAACTCCTACAATGAGCAGTTCTTC	CSAAGVNSYNEQFF
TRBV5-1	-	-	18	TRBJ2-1	TGCGCCAGCAGCTTGGCTCCTACAACCGGGTCCAAGGGTAATGAGCAGTTCTTC	CASSLAPTTGSKGNEQFF
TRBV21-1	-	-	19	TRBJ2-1	TGTGCCAGCAGCACCCCGGTTACCCTAACTAAGAGCTCCTACAATGAGCAGTTCTTC	CASSTPVTLTKSSYNEQFF
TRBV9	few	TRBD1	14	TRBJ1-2	TGTGCCAGCAGCGTAGCCGGACAGGACGATGGCTACACCTTC	CASSVAGQDDGYTF
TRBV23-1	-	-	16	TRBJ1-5	TGCGCCAGCAGTCAATCTCCCCCCCCCACGAAGCAGCCCCAGCATTTT	CASSQSPPPTKQPQHF
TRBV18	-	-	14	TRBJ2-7	TGTGCCAGCTCTCCCCGGGACAATAAGAACGAGCAGTACTTC	CASSPRDNKNEQYF
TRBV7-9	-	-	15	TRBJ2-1	TGTGCCAGCAGCGTCCGGAGTAGCGGCAACAATGAGCAGTTCTTC	CASSVRSSGNNEQFF
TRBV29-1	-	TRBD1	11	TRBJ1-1	TGCAGCGTGGGACAGGGGACTGAAGCTTTCTTT	CSVGQGTEAFF
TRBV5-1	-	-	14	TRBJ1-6	TGCGCCAGCAGCCAGGGAGGTCCGGGTTCACCCCTCCACTTT	CASSQGGPGSPLHF
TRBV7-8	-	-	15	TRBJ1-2	TGTGCCAGCAGCCCTAGCGAGGGCTTCGGCTATGGCTACACCTTC	CASSPSEGFGYGYTF
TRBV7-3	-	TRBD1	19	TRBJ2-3	TGTGCCAGCAGCTTAGGGCCAACAGGGGGCTTTTCCCGCACAGATACGCAGTATTTT	CASSLGPTGGFSRTDTQYF
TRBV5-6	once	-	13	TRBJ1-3	TGTGCCAGCAGCTGGACAAGTGGAAACACCATATATTTT	CASSWTSGNTIYF
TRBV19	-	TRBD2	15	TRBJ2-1	TGTGCCGTAAAAGGGCTAGCGGGAGGGAACAATGAGCAGTTCTTC	CAVKGLAGGNNEQFF
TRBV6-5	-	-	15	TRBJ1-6	TGTGCCAGCAGTTATCGGGGGCAGGGGTATTCACCCCTCCACTTT	CASSYRGQGYSPLHF
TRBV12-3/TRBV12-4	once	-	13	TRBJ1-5	TGTGCCAGCAGTTCCAGCAACACTCAGCCCCAGCATTTT	CASSSSNTQPQHF
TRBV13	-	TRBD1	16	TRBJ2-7	TGTGCCAGCAGCTTATCGTCCGGGACAGTCTCCTACGAGCAGTACTTC	CASSLSSGTVSYEQYF
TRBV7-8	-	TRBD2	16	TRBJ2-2	TGTGCCAGCAGCCGAGGGCTAGCGGGATCGGTCGGGGAGCTGTTTTTT	CASSRGLAGSVGELFF
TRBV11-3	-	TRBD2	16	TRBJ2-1	TGTGCCAGCAGCTCTCCAGAGGGACTAGCGATCAATGAGCAGTTCTTC	CASSSPEGLAINEQFF
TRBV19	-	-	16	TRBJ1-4	TGTGCCAGTAGTAACCAGGGACGCGCAACTAATGAAAAACTGTTTTTT	CASSNQGRATNEKLFF
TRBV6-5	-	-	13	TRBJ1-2	TGTGCCACCCAGGGCGGGGGCGCTTATGGCTACACCTTC	CATQGGGAYGYTF
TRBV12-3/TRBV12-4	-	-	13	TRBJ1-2	TGTGCCAGCAGTTTTAATACCCACTATGGCTACACCTTC	CASSFNTHYGYTF
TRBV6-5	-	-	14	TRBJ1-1	TGTGCCAGCACTAGCTTCGGGGGGGACACTGAAGCTTTCTTT	CASTSFGGDTEAFF
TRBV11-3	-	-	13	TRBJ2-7	TGTGCCAGCAGCCTCCGGGACTTCTCCGAGCAGTACTTC	CASSLRDFSEQYF
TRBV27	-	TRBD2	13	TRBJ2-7	TGTGCCAGCGCGGGACTAGCGGGGTACGAGCAGTACTTC	CASAGLAGYEQYF
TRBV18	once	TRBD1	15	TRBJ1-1	TGTGCCAGCTCACCCGCTAGGGACAGTAACACTGAAGCTTTCTTT	CASSPARDSNTEAFF
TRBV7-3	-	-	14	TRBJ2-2	TGTGCCAGCAGCTTACAGGGGAACACCGGGGAGCTGTTTTTT	CASSLQGNTGELFF
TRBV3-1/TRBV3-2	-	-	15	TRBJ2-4	TGTGCCAGCAGCCAAATGAGCCTGGGGAAAGACATTCAGTACTTC	CASSQMSLGKDIQYF
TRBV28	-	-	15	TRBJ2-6	TGTGCCAGCAGTTTATTTTGGGGTGGGGCCAACGTCCTGACTTTC	CASSLFWGGANVLTF
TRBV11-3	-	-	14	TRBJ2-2	TGTGCCAGCAGCATGTTGGACGGCACCGGGGAGCTGTTTTTT	CASSMLDGTGELFF
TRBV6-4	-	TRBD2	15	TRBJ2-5	TGTGCCAGCAGAAAGCGGGAGGGTTTTCAAGAGACCCAGTACTTC	CASRKREGFQETQYF
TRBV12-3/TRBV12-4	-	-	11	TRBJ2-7	TGTGCCAGCAAGCGGGTCTACGAGCAGTACTTC	CASKRVYEQYF